The T cell receptor (beta chain) under discussion was sequenced for a study of T cells expressing NK-cell markers. Study overall: Seven of the eight sequenced donors were HCMV-seropositive; one was seronegative. Study conclusions and caveats: Six of the donors carried dominant NKG2C+ clonotypes that took up 1.0-7.0% of their CD8+ T cells. It remained uncertain whether the expanded NKG2C+ T cell clones were specific for HCMV antigens. For four donors, these clonotypes were likewise the leading ones in the CD3+CD56-NKG2C+ fraction.

For this clonotype: Antigen unknown.

CDR1 GTSNPN and CDR2 SVGIG come from the germline V gene (reference sequence). This CDR3 is built from 17 residues. TCRdb derives one entry per CDR3 protein from the 5' RACE reads, leaving out DNA. This sample's table reports around 380,000 distinct CDR3 sequences. The chain carries TRBV30 and TRBJ2-3; the D call of TRBD2 rests on TCRdb alone, since no DNA is present to check it. This clonotype was sampled from a woman aged 45 to 65 in good health. Specimen: blood T cells: a sorted CD56 or NKG2C T cell subset, CD4+ or CD8+ T cells, or bulk PBMC T cells (not recorded which). The CDR3 is CAWSPPPPDVGFVTQYF.